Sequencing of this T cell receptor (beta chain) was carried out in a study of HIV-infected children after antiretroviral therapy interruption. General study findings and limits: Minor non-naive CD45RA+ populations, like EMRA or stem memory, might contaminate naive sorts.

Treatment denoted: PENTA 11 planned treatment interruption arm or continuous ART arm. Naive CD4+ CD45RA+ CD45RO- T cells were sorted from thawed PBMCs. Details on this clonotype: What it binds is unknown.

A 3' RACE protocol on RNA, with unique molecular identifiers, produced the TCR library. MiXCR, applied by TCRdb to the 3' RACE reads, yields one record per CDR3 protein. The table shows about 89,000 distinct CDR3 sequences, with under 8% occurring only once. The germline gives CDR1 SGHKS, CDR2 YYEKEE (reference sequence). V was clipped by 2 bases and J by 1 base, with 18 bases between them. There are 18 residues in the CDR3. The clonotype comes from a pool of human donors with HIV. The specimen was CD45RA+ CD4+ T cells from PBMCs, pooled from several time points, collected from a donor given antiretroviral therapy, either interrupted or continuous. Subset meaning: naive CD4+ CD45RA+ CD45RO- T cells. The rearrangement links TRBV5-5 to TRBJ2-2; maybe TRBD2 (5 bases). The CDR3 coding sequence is TGTGCCAGCAGCTTCCTCGGGGTTGGGCAGCAGAACACCGGGGAGCTGTTTTTT. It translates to CASSFLGVGQQNTGELFF.